This T cell receptor beta chain is drawn from a study of cytomegalovirus exposure and HLA in healthy donors (dated by TCRdb to 2017 to 2019). Background for the entire study: According to an earlier analysis of 587 of the donors, 150 million to 200 million T cells yielded 120 million or so unique TCR beta sequences and 276 Gb of sequence data. Roughly 320 gigabases of sequencing data and 70 million to 100 million unique TCR sequences made up an early release that covered approximately 700 HLA-typed donors. Of the roughly 400 genotyped donors, about 80% fell in the genetic ancestry cluster associated with self-reported Caucasian donors. The study was designed to test whether signatures of past pathogen exposure could be identified by cataloging public T cell receptors. Using immunosequencing, the study profiled T cell repertoires from 550 to 750 subjects and related those repertoires to cytomegalovirus serostatus. In addition to the first cohort of 666 subjects, a separate validation cohort of approximately 110 different subjects was used. To predict cytomegalovirus infection status, the study brought together high-throughput TCR immunosequencing, statistical association of individual TCRs with disease status, and machine learning. A later analysis re-analyzed previously published TCR beta repertoires from 666 donors and added high-resolution HLA genotyping to study TCR occurrence patterns. Rather than using new phenotypic data, the later analysis identified candidate immune exposures from TCR beta sequences and from how often those sequences occurred across donors. An earlier analysis of 587 of the donors applied high-throughput TCR beta sequencing to assess whether each TCR beta V gene segment acted as functional or pseudogenic. Donor age, sex, ethnicity and CMV serostatus were compiled alongside the repertoire data. Genome-wide SNP genotypes for about 60% of the roughly 700 donors were used in a later genetic analysis, which treated that subset as a discovery cohort. Every discovery cohort repertoire had been produced on one sequencing platform. Class I and class II HLA loci were covered by the typing at four-digit resolution. The number of donors typed differed by locus, with about 629-630 for A, B, C, DRB1 and DQB1, around 560 for DQA1, approximately 580 for DPA1, and over 400 for DPB1. Four or five DR-DQ haplotypes were handled as single units for association and clustering, since linkage in the cohort was strong. Across approximately 400 genotyped donors of the cohort, an average of roughly 200,000 unique TCR beta nucleotide sequences per donor were sequenced, and 15% to 20% of those sequences were non-productive. What the authors observed across the whole study: In this cohort, only TCR beta chains were sequenced, and detectable features were limited by the absence of alpha or paired-chain data. Cytomegalovirus status was reported to be diagnosed by the classifier with high specificity and sensitivity in both the original and validation cohorts. A later analysis associated 16,951 TCR beta sequences with specific HLA alleles at a false discovery rate of 0.05. The study listed approximately 150 TCR beta chains as associated with cytomegalovirus. A few of the identified cytomegalovirus-associated TCR beta chains were confirmed in vitro to be specific for cytomegalovirus antigens. The 87-base-pair reads could not distinguish some IMGT-functional V segments, including TRBV6-2 and TRBV6-3, so those segments were excluded. In a later analysis, HLA-associated TCR beta chains showed more clonal expansion and lower generation probabilities than non-associated chains that were equally common. Because HLA typing was unavailable for some donors at each locus, only the typed subset was used in association tests. Broadly in line with IMGT annotations, most TCR beta V segments showed up in productive rearrangements about 90% or about 30% of the time in an earlier analysis of under 700 of the donors. A further reported finding was that TCR beta sequences accurately predicted the HLA-A and HLA-B alleles for most subjects in the first cohort. The authors suggested that the approach could potentially be generalized to other disease states and immunological phenotypes. An association between a missense DCLRE1C variant and V-gene and J-gene trimming of TCR beta chains was found in a later genetic analysis and replicated in an independent cohort. In a later genetic analysis, fewer N-insertions in productive TCRs were reported among donors in an Asian-associated ancestry cluster than the roughly 700-donor mean. When HLA alleles, especially DR and DQ, strongly co-occurred, attributing TCR associations to individual alleles was difficult. In a later analysis, several top co-occurrence clusters were reported to appear linked to parvovirus B19, influenza, CMV and Epstein-Barr virus. The earlier analysis of about 600 of the donors excluded some 15 rarely observed V segments, including chromosome 9 orphons, because counts were too low. While some public TCRs were present in many individuals, most TCR sequences turned up only very rarely across donors. In a later analysis, TCR association rates were found to vary across HLA loci, with the most associated TCRs seen for DRB1 alleles and the fewest for HLA-C alleles. Presence/absence analyses assumed roughly uniform sequencing depth across donors, an assumption that may not hold. Linkage disequilibrium might explain the correlated functional status among segregating V segments, but an unknown experimental factor could not be ruled out. A cluster of highly shared sequence variants was judged likely to represent a technical artifact of the sequencing pipeline. The only immune exposure information available for the cohort was CMV serostatus. A later analysis found that most CMV-associated TCR beta chains appeared HLA-restricted, with HLA associations seemingly driven largely by CMV exposure.

As to this clone: Its antigen remains unidentified. The input lacks base qualities; no much larger clone sits a single base away.

As encoded in the germline V gene, CDR1 is SGHRS while CDR2 is YFSETQ. V sheds 2 bases and J sheds 8 bases, leaving 13 bases between their ends. The CDR3 sequence holds 14 residues, the cysteine and phenylalanine included. Only the CDR3 DNA stays, 42 bases, in frame from base 1. The library was made by the immunoSEQ multiplex PCR assay. A mixture of 60 forward primers for TCR Vbeta segments and 13 reverse primers for TCR Jbeta segments was used in the multiplex PCR. The CDR3 region of rearranged TCR beta genes was amplified from genomic DNA with a multiplex PCR assay. The Illumina HiSeq System was used to sequence the amplified TCR beta libraries as 87-base-pair reads. The original methods were these. A later analysis tallied 70 million to 100 million unique TCR beta chains across the 640 or so repertoires, and approximately 9.9 million of those chains were shared by two or more donors. To remove PCR and sequencing errors, raw reads were error-corrected and collapsed into unique sequences using a nearest-neighbor algorithm that merged closely related sequences. V, D and J gene segments were assigned by aligning CDR3 sequences to IMGT reference sequences. Each retained sequence needed at least a six-nucleotide match to both a V gene segment and a J gene segment. Rearrangements were called productive when the CDR3 lacked stop codons and stayed in frame with V and J; all others were non-productive. Following IMGT convention, CDR3 was defined as the stretch from the second conserved V-encoded cysteine up to the conserved J-encoded phenylalanine. Sequences without an unambiguous match to a single V gene segment were excluded from the earlier analysis of approximately 560 of the donors. An earlier analysis of just under 600 of the donors called V segments functional above 56.7% productive rearrangements and segregating when the between-donor standard deviation exceeded 5%. A statistical classification framework was developed to diagnose cytomegalovirus status using the catalog of TCR beta chain sequences. In a later analysis, TCR nucleotide sequences were compared against IMGT/GENE-DB human TR gene sequences so that V and J genes could be assigned. Using the TCRdist pipeline, a later analysis assigned CDR3 sequences along with most-parsimonious VDJ recombination scenarios. In a later analysis, every TCR beta chain was defined by the combination of its CDR3 amino acid sequence and its V-gene family, and reads without a unique V-gene family were dropped. A later analysis removed several hundred highly shared, low-generation-probability nucleotide sequences to deal with suspected cross-contamination and a sequencing artifact. In a later analysis, a clonal expansion index was calculated for each public chain from normalized within-repertoire ranks of inferred template counts. Generation probabilities in a later analysis came from a VDJ recombination model fitted to out-of-frame rearrangements, and those results were checked against IGoR. In a later analysis, hypergeometric tests were used to score TCR-TCR, TCR-HLA and TCR-CMV co-occurrence, with a repertoire-size bias correction applied to TCR pairs. A later analysis estimated false discovery rates by permuting HLA or CMV assignments 20 times. In a later analysis, co-occurring TCRs were grouped using DBSCAN, with TCRdist sequence similarity added in when clustering inside HLA-allele-positive subsets. Repertoires with fewer than 30,000 or more than 120,000 public chains were left out of co-occurrence clustering, as were about five repertoires with anomalous nucleotide sharing. Entries here come from immuneACCESS through TCRdb and include only in-frame sequences with V and J called. Some clones fail to appear in such tables; in the studies checked, an unresolved V gene covers under half of the shortfall, and the cause of the remainder is unknown. V and J calls and clone size are given by that table; D and trimming were obtained from the DNA. Counted in this sample were more than 45,000 clones; about 84% of them appeared once. 1.5% to 2% of the sample rests with the top ten.

The cohort comprised under 700 healthy bone marrow donors. All cohort members were sampled while nominally healthy, although unrecorded immune exposures were likely present. The donor was CMV seronegative and belonged to the group of 320 or so seronegative cohort members. A peripheral blood sample was collected from each donor, and TCR beta sequencing was performed on peripheral blood mononuclear cells. The Qiagen DNeasy Blood Extraction Kit was used to extract genomic DNA from the blood cell samples. The receptor comes from a man in his thirties or forties in good health and CMV-seronegative. The chain couples TRBV5-1 to TRBJ1-4; too little of a D gene remains to name it. The sequenced sample consisted of PBMCs. CDR3 region: CASSLGGLGEKLFF. The DNA sequence follows: TGCGCCAGCAGCTTAGGCGGGTTGGGCGAAAAACTGTTTTTT.